This TCR beta chain was identified during a study of post-analysis software for immune sequencing data. Whole-study context: There were relapsing-remitting, secondary progressive and progressive-relapsing multiple sclerosis among the disease courses included. The study's findings and limits: TRBV5-6, TRBV5-1 and TRBV20-1 were among about 5 TRBV segments more frequent in patients than controls.

This clonotype showed up just a few times. The antigen is undetermined. CDR3 size: 17 residues. CDR1 and CDR2 (germline): SGHTA, FQGNSA. V lost 1 base and J lost 6; bases outside the gene matches: 13. The library was made from cDNA and included unique molecular identifiers. TCRdb recomputed calls from the PCR reads with MiXCR, one row per CDR3 protein. This sample has 700,000 to 800,000 distinct CDR3 sequences, with 25% to 30% found just once. The receptor was derived from a girl under 18 with multiple sclerosis. The sequencing sample was made of blood. This chain joins TRBV7-2 and TRBJ1-2; 8 bases line up with TRBD1. CDR3 nucleotide sequence: TGTGCCAGCAGCTTAGACCCACCAGGCAGGGGGCGAGATGGCTACACCTTC. This codes for CASSLDPPGRGRDGYTF.